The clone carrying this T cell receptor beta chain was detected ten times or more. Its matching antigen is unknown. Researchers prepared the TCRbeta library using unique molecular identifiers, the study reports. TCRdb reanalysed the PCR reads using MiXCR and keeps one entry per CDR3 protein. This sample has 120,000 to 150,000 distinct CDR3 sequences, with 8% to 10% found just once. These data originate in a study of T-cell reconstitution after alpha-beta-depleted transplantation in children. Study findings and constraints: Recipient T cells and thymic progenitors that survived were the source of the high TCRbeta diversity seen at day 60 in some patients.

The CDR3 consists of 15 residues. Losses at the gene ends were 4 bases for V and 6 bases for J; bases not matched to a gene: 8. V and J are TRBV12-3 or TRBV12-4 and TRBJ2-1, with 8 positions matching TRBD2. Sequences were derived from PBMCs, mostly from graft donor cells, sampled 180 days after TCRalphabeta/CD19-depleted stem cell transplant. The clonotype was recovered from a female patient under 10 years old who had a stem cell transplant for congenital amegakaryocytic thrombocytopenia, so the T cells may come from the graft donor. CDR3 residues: CASSSQRERVNEQFF. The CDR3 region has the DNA TGTGCCAGCAGTTCCCAGCGGGAGAGGGTCAATGAGCAGTTCTTC.